This T cell receptor (beta chain) appears in the sequencing data of a study of T cell changes during pregnancy in multiple sclerosis. Profiled with immunoSEQ multiplex PCR; TCRdb holds only in-frame clones, not every one. This repertoire shows fewer than 45,000 clones, less than 95% found once; its top ten account for approximately 11%. This TCR derives from a female donor with multiple sclerosis, enrolled in a pregnancy study. Sample: CD8+ T cells from peripheral blood mononuclear cells, taken in the first trimester of pregnancy.

The CDR3 DNA sequence: TGTGCCAGCAGCGAACTAGCGAGATACAATGAGCAGTTCTTC. It translates to CASSELARYNEQFF. The V gene is TRBV7-6, the J gene TRBJ2-1; 7 bases fit TRBD2. The CDR3 contains 14 residues. The J segment lost 4 bases and the V segment lost 5 bases, leaving 5 bases of the junction unmatched. Per germline, CDR1 SGHVS and CDR2 FNYEAQ.